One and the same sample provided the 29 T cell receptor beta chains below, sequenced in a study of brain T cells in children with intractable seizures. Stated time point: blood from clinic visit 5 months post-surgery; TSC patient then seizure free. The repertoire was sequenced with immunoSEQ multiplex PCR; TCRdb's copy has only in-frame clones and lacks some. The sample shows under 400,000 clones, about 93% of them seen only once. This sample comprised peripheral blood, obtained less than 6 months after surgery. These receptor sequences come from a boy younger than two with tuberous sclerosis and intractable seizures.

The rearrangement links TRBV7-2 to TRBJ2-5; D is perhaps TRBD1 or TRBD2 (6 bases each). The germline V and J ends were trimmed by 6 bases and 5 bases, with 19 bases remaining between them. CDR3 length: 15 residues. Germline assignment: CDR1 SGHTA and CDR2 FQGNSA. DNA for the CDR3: TGTGCCAGCAGTCCCCATGGGGGGCTGGCGGAGACCCAGTACTTC. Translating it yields CASSPHGGLAETQYF.

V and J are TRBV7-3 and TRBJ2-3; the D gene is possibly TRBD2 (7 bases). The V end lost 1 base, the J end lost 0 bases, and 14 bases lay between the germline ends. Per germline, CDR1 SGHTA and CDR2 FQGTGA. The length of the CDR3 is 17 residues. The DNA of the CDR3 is TGTGCCAGCAGCTTAAAAGGGGGAGGGGAGAGCACAGATACGCAGTATTTT. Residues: CASSLKGGGESTDTQYF.

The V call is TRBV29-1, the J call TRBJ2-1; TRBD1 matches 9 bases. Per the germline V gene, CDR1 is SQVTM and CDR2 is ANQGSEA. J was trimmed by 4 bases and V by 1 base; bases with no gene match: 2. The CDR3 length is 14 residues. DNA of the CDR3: TGCAGCGTTGAAGGGACAGGGGTTTACAATGAGCAGTTCTTC. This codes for CSVEGTGVYNEQFF.

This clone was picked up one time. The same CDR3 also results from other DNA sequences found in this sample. CDR3 in amino acids: CASSSNYEQYF. The DNA of the CDR3 is TGTGCCAGCAGCTCTAACTACGAGCAGTACTTC. The gene calls are TRBV5-4 and TRBJ2-7; no definite D call. Trimming shortened V by 3 bases and J by 3 bases, and 4 bases separated the two germline ends. Germline loops: CDR1 SGHNT, CDR2 YYREEE (reference sequence). CDR3 size: 11 residues.

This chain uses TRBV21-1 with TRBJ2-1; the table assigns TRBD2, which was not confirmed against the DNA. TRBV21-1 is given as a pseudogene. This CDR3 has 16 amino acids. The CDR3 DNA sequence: TGTGCCAGTATCGCCGGGACTCCTTTTTCCTACAATGAGCAGTTCTTC. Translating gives CASIAGTPFSYNEQFF.

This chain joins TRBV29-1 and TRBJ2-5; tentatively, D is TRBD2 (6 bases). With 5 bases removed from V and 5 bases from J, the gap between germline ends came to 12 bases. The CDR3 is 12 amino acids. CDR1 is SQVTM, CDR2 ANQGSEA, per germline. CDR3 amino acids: CSVPGSPETQYF. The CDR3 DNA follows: TGCAGCGTTCCCGGGAGTCCGGAGACCCAGTACTTC.

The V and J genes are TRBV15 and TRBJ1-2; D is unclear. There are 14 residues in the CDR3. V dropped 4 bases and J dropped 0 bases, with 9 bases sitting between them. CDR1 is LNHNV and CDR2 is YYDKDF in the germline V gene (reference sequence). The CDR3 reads CATSTYPANYGYTF. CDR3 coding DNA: TGTGCCACCAGCACATATCCAGCTAACTATGGCTACACCTTC.

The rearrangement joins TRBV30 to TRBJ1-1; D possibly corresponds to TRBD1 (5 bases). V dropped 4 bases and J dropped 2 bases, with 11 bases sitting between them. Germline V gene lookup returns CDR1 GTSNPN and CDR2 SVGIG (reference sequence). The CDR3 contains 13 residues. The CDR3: CAWTGGANTEAFF. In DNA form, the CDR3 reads TGTGCCTGGACAGGCGGGGCTAACACTGAAGCTTTCTTT.

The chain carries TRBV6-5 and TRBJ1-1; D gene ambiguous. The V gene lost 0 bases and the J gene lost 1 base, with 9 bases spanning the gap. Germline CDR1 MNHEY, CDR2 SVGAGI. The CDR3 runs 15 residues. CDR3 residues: CASSYSRHTNTEAFF. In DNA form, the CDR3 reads TGTGCCAGCAGTTACTCGAGGCACACGAACACTGAAGCTTTCTTT.

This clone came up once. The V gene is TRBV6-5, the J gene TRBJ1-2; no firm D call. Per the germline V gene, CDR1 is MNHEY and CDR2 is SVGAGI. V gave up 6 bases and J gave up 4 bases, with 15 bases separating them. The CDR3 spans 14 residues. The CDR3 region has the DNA TGTGCCAGCAGCTACCGCCCCCGGGGCTATGGCTACACCTTC. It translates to CASSYRPRGYGYTF.

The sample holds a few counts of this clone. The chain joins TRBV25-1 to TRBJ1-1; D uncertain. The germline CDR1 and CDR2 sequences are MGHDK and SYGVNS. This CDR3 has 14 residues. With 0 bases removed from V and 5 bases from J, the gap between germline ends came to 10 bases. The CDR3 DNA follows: TGTGCCAGCAGTGAATACGGGAGTTGGACTGAAGCTTTCTTT. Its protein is CASSEYGSWTEAFF.

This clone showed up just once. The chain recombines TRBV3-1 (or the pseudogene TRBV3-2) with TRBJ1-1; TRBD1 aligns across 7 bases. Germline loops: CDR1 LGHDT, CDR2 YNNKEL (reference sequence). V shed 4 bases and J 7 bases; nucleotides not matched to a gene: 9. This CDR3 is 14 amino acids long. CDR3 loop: CASSPDRLTGEAFF. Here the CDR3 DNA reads TGTGCCAGCAGCCCGGACAGGCTAACTGGTGAAGCTTTCTTT.

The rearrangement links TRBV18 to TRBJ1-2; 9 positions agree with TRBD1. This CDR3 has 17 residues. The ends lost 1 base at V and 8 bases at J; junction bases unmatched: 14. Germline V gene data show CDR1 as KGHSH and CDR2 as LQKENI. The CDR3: CASSPRGQGESPSGYTF. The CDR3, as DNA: TGTGCCAGCTCACCACGGGGACAGGGAGAAAGTCCCTCCGGCTACACCTTC.

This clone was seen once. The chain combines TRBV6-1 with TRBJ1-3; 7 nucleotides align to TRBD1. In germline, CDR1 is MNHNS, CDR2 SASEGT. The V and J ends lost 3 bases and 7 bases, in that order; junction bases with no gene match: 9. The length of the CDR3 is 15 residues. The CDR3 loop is CASSDQGGSSNTIYF. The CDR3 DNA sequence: TGTGCCAGCAGTGATCAAGGGGGCTCGTCTAACACCATATATTTT.

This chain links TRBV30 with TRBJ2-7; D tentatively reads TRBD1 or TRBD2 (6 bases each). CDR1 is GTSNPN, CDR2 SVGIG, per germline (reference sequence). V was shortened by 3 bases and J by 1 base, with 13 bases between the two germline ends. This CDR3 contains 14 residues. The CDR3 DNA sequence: TGTGCCTGGAGGGAGGGGGGACCATCCTACGAGCAGTACTTC. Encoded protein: CAWREGGPSYEQYF. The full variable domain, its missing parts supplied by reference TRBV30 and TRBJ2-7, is SQTIHQWPATLVQPVGSPLSLECTVEGTSNPNLYWYRQAAGRGLQLLFYSVGIGQISSEVPQNLSASRPQDRQFILSSKKLLLSDSGFYLCAWREGGPSYEQYFGPGTRLTVT.

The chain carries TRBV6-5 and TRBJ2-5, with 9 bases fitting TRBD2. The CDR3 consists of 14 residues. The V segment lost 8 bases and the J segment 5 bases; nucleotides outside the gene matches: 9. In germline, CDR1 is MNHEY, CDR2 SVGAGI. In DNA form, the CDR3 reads TGTGCCAGCGGGGCGCGGGGGGGCGCGGAGACCCAGTACTTC. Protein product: CASGARGGAETQYF.

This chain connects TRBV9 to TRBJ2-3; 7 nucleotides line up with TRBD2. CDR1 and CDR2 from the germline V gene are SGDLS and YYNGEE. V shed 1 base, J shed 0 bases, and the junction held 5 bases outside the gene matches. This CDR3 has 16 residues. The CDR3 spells CASSVFPGGSTDTQYF. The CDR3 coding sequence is TGTGCCAGCAGCGTATTCCCCGGGGGGAGCACAGATACGCAGTATTTT.

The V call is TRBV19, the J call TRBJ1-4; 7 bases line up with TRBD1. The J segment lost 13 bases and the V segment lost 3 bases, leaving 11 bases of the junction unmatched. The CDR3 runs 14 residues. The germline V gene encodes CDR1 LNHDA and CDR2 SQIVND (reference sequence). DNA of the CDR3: TGTGCCAGTAGTATGGGAGGCAGGGGGTCGCGACTGTTTTTT. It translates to CASSMGGRGSRLFF.

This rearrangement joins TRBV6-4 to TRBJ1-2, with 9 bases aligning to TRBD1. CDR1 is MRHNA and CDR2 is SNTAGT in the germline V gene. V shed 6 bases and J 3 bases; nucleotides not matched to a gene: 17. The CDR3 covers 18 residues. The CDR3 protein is CASRPFYPGQGRDYGYTF. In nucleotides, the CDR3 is TGTGCCAGCAGGCCCTTCTATCCGGGACAGGGAAGGGACTATGGCTACACCTTC.

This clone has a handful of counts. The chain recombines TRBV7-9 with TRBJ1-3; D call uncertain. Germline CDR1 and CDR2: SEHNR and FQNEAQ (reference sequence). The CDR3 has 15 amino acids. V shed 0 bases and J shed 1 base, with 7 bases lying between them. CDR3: CASSLAGSSGNTIYF. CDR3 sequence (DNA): TGTGCCAGCAGCTTAGCAGGGTCTTCTGGAAACACCATATATTTT.

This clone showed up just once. The CDR3 here is CASSLGDQPQHF. The CDR3 nucleotides read TGTGCCAGCAGCTTAGGAGATCAGCCCCAGCATTTT. The chain links TRBV13 to TRBJ1-5; unclear D gene. The ends were cut back, 0 bases at V and 5 bases at J, with 2 bases in the middle. The CDR3 totals 12 residues. Per germline, CDR1 PRHDT and CDR2 FYEKMQ (reference sequence).

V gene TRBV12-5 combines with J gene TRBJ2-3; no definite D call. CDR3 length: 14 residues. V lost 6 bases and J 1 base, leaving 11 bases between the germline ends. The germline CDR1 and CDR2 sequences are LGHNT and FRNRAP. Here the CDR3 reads CASGLDGRTDTQYF. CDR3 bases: TGTGCTAGTGGCCTGGACGGACGCACAGATACGCAGTATTTT. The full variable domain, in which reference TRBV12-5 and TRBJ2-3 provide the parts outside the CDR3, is DARVTQTPRHKVTEMGQEVTMRCQPILGHNTVFWYRQTMMQGLELLAYFRNRAPLDDSGMPKDRFSAEMPDATLATLKIQPSEPRDSAVYFCASGLDGRTDTQYFGPGTRLTVL.

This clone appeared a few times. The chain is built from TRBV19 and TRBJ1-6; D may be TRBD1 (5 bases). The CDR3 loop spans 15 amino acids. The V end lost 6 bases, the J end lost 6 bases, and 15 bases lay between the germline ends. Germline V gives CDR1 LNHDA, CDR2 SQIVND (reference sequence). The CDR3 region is CASRPVGAGNSPLHF. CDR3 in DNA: TGTGCCAGTAGACCGGTAGGGGCGGGTAATTCACCCCTCCACTTT.

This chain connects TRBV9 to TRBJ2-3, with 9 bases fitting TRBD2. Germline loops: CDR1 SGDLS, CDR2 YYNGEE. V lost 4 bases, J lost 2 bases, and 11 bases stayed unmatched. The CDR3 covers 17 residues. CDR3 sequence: CASSLFSGSGATDTQYF. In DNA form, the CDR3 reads TGTGCCAGCAGCCTTTTTAGCGGGAGCGGAGCCACAGATACGCAGTATTTT.

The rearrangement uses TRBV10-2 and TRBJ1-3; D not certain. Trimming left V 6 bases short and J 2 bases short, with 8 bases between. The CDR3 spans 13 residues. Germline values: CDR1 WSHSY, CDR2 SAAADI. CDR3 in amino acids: CASSPSAGNTIYF. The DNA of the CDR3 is TGCGCCAGCAGCCCCTCGGCTGGAAACACCATATATTTT.

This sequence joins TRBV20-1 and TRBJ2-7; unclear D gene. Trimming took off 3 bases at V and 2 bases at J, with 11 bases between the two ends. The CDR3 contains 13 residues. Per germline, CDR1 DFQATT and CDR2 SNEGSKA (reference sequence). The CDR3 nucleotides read TGCAGTGCTAGTGGAAAGATTGCCTACGAGCAGTACTTC. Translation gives CSASGKIAYEQYF.

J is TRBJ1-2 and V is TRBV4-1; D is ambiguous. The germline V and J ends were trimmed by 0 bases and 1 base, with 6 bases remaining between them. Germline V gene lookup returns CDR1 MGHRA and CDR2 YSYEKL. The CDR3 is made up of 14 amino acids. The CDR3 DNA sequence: TGCGCCAGCAGCCAAGACAGCCTTAACTATGGCTACACCTTC. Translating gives CASSQDSLNYGYTF.

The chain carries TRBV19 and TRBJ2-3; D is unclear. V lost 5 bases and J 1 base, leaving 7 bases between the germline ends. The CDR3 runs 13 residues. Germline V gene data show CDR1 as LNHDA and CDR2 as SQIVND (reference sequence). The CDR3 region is CASSGYGTDTQYF. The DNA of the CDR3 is TGTGCCAGTAGTGGGTACGGCACAGATACGCAGTATTTT.

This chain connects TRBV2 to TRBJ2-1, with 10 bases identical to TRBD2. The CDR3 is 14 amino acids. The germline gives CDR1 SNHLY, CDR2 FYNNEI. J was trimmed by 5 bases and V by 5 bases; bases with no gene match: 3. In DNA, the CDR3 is TGTGCCAGCAGTCGGACTAGCGGCCACAATGAGCAGTTCTTC. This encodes CASSRTSGHNEQFF.